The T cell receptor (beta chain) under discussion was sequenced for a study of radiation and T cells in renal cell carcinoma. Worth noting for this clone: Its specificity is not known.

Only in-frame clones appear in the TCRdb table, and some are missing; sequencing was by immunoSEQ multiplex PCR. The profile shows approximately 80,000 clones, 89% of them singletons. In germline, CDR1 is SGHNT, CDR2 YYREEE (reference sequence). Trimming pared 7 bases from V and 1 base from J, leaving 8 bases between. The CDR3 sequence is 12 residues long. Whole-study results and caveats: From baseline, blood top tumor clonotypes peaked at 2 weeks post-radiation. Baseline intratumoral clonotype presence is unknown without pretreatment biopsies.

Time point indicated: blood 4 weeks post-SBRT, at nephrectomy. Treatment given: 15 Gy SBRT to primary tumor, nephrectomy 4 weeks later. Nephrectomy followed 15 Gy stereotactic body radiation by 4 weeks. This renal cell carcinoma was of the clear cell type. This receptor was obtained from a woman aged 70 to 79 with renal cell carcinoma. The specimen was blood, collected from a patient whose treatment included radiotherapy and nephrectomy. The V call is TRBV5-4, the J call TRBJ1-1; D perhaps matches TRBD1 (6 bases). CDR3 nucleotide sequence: TGTGCCAGCGGGGGACAGAACACTGAAGCTTTCTTT. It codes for CASGGQNTEAFF.